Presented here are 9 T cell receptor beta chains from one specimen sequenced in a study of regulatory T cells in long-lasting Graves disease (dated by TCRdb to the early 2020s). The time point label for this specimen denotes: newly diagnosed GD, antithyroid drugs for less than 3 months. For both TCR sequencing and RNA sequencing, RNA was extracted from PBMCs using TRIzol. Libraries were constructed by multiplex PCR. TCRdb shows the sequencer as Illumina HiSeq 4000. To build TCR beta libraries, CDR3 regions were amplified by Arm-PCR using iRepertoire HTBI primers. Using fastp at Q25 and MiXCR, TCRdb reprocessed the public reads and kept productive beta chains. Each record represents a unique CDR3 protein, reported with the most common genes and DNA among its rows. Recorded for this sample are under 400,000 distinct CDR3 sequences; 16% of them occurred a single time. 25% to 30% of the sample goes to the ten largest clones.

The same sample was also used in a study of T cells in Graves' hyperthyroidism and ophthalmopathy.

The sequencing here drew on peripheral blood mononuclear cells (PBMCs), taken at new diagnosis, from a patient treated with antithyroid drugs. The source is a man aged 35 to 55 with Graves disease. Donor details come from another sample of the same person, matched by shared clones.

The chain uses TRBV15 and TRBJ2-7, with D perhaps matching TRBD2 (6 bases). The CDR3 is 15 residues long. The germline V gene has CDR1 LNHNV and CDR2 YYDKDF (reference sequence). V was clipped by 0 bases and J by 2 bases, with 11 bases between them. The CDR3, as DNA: TGTGCCACCAGCAGAGATATTAGCGGAACCTACGAGCAGTACTTC. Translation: CATSRDISGTYEQYF.

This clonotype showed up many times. The chain's CDR3 is CSADSGGTDTQYF. CDR3 in DNA: TGCAGTGCCGATAGCGGGGGCACAGATACGCAGTATTTT. V is TRBV20-1 and J is TRBJ2-3, with 8 bases identical to TRBD2. CDR1 and CDR2 from the germline V gene are DFQATT and SNEGSKA (reference sequence). The junction had 3 bases not matched to a gene; V was cut back by 6 bases and J by 1 base. CDR3 length equals 13 residues.

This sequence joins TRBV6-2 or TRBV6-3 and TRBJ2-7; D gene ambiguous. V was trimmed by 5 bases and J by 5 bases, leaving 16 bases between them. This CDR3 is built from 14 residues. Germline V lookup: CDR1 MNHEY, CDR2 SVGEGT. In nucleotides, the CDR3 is TGTGCCAGCAGTGAAGAGACACCCATCCACGAGCAGTACTTC. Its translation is CASSEETPIHEQYF.

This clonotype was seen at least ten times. CDR3 DNA: TGCAGCGTTGATCAGGGACGCACAGATACGCAGTATTTT. Its protein product is CSVDQGRTDTQYF. The chain has TRBV29-1 and TRBJ2-3; either TRBD1 or TRBD2 may supply D (5 bases each). The V end lost 3 bases, the J end lost 1 base, and 8 bases lay between the germline ends. The CDR3 runs 13 residues. Germline V CDR1 and CDR2: SQVTM, ANQGSEA.

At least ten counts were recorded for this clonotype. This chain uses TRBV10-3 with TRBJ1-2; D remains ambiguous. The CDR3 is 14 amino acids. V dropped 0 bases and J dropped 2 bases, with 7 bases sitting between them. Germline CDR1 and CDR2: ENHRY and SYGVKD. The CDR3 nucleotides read TGTGCCATCAGTGAGTCCGGCAGAAACTATGGCTACACCTTC. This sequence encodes CAISESGRNYGYTF.

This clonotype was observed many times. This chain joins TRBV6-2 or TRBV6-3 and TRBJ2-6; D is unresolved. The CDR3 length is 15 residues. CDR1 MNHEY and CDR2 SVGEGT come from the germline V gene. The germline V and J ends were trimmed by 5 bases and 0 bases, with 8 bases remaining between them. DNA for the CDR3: TGTGCCAGCAGTAGGGAACCCTCTGGGGCCAACGTCCTGACTTTC. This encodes CASSREPSGANVLTF.

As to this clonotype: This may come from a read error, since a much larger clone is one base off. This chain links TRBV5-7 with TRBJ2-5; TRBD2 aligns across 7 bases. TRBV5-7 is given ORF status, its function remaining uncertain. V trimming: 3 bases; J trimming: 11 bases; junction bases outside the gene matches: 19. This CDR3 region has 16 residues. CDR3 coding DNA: TGTGCCAGCAGCTCAGACCTAGCGGAGAACTACAATGAGCAGTACTTC. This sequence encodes CASSSDLAENYNEQYF.

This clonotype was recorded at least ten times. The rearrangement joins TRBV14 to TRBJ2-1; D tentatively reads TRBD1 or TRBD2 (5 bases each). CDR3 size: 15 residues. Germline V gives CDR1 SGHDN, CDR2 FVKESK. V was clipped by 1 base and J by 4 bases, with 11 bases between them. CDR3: CASSQGRGGYNEQFF. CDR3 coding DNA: TGTGCCAGCAGCCAAGGACGGGGCGGATACAATGAGCAGTTCTTC. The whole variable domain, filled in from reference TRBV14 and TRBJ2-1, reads EAGVTQFPSHSVIEKGQTVTLRCDPISGHDNLYWYRRVMGKEIKFLLHFVKESKQDESGMPNNRFLAERTGGTYSTLKVQPAELEDSGVYFCASSQGRGGYNEQFFGPGTRLTVL.

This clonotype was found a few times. The CDR3 coding sequence is TGCAGCGTTGAGGACAGGAGGTACGAGCAGTACTTC. Translated: CSVEDRRYEQYF. V gene TRBV29-1 combines with J gene TRBJ2-1; 7 positions match TRBD1. The end of the DNA fits TRBJ2-7 better, so the J call may be wrong. CDR1 and CDR2 (germline): SQVTM, ANQGSEA. The CDR3 has 12 amino acids.